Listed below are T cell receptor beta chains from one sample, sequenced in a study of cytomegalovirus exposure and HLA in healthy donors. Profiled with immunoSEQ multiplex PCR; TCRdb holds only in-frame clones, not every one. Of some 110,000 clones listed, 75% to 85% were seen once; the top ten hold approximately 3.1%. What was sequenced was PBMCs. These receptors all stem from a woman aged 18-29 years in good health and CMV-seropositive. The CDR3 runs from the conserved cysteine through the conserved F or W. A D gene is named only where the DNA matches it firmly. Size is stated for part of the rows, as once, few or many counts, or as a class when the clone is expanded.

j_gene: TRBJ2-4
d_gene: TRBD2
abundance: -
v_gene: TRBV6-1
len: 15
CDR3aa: CASSARTSGSDIQYF
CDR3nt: TGTGCCAGCAGTGCAAGGACTAGCGGGAGTGACATTCAGTACTTC

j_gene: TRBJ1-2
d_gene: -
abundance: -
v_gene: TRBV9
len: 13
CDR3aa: CASNLDSNYGYTF
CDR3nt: TGTGCCAGCAACCTGGACAGCAACTATGGCTACACCTTC

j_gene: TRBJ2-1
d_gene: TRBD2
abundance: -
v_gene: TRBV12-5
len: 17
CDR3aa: CASGPPLAGAAYNEQFF
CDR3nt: TGTGCTAGTGGACCTCCCCTAGCGGGAGCGGCCTACAATGAGCAGTTCTTC

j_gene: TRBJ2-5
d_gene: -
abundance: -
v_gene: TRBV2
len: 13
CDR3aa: CASRGSPRGTQYF
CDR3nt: TGTGCCAGCAGAGGATCCCCTCGAGGGACCCAGTACTTC

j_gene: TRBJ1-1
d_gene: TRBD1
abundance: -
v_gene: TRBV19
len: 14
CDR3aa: CASSIGQAITEAFF
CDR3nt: TGTGCCAGTAGTATCGGACAGGCGATAACTGAAGCTTTCTTT

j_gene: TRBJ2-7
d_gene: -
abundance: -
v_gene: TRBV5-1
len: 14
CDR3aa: CASSLAPRGYEQYF
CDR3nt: TGCGCCAGCAGCTTAGCGCCCAGGGGCTACGAGCAGTACTTC

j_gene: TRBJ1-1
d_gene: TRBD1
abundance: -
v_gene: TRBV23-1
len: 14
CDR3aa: CATRTGYMNTEAFF
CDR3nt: TGCGCCACCAGGACAGGGTACATGAACACTGAAGCTTTCTTT

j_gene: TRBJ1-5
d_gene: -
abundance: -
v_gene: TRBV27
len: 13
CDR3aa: CASSFDRMQPQHF
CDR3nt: TGTGCCAGCAGTTTTGACAGGATGCAGCCCCAGCATTTT

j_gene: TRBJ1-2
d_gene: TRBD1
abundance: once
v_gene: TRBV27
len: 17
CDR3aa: CASSFAREQGSCYGYTF
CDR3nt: TGTGCCAGCAGTTTCGCAAGGGAACAGGGGTCGTGCTATGGCTACACCTTC

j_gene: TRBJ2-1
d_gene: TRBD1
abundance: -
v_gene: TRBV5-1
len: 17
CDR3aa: CASSLRRPGTVYNEQFF
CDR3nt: TGCGCCAGCAGCTTGCGTCGACCCGGGACAGTGTACAATGAGCAGTTCTTC

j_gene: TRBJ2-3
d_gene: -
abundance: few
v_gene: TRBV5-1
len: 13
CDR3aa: CASSERVADTQYF
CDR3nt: TGCGCCAGCAGCGAGAGGGTGGCAGATACGCAGTATTTT

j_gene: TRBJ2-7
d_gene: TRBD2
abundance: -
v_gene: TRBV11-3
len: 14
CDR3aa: CASSFGTSGSEQYF
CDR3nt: TGTGCCAGCAGCTTCGGGACTAGCGGGTCCGAGCAGTACTTC

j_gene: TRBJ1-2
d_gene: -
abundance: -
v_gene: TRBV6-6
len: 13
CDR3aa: CASTKTFNYGYTF
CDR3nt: TGTGCCAGCACTAAGACTTTTAACTATGGCTACACCTTC

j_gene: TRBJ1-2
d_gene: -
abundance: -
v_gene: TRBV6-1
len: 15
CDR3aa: CASSLYEAVVDGYTF
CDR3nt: TGTGCCAGCAGTCTGTATGAGGCCGTTGTCGACGGCTACACCTTC

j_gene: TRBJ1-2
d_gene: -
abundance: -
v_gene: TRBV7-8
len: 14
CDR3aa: CASSSRTSSRGYTF
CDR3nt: TGTGCCAGCAGCTCCCGGACAAGCTCTAGAGGCTACACCTTC

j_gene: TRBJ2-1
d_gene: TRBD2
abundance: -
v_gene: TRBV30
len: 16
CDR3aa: CAWLGTSGRRYNEQFF
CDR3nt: TGTGCCTGGCTCGGGACTAGCGGGAGGAGATACAATGAGCAGTTCTTC

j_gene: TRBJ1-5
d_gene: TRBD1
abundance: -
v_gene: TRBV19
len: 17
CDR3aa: CASSNDRVKGSNKHQHF
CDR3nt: TGTGCCAGTAGTAACGACAGGGTGAAGGGTAGCAATAAGCACCAGCATTTT

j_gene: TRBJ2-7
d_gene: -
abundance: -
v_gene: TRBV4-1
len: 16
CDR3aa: CASSPTTALGAYEQYF
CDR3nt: TGCGCCAGCAGCCCTACCACGGCCCTTGGGGCCTACGAGCAGTACTTC

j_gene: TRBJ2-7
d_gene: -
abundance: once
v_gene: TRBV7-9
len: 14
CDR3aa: CASSPIWTSYEQYF
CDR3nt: TGTGCCAGCAGCCCCATCTGGACATCCTACGAGCAGTACTTC

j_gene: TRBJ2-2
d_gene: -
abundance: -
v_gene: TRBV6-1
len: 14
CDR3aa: CASIWGAHTGELFF
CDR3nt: TGTGCCAGCATTTGGGGAGCGCACACCGGGGAGCTGTTTTTT

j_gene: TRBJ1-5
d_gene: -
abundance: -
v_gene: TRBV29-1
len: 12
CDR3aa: CSVEDQGQPQHF
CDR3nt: TGCAGCGTTGAAGATCAGGGGCAGCCCCAGCATTTT

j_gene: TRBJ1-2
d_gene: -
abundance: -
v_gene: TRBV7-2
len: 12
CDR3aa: CASSLRNYGYTF
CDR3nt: TGTGCCAGCAGCTTACGGAACTATGGCTACACCTTC

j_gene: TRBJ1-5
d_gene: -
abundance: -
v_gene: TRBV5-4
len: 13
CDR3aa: CASSFGSNQPQHF
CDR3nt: TGTGCCAGCAGCTTCGGTAGCAATCAGCCCCAGCATTTT

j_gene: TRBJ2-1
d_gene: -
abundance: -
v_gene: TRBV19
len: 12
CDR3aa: CASSNNRAEQFF
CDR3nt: TGTGCCAGTAGTAACAACAGGGCTGAGCAGTTCTTC

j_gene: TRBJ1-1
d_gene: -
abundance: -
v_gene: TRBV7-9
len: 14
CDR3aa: CASPTDEGNTEAFF
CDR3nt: TGTGCCAGCCCTACGGACGAGGGGAACACTGAAGCTTTCTTT

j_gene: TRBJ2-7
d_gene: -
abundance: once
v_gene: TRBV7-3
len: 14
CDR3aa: CASSLTPLASEQYF
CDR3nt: TGTGCCAGCAGCTTAACCCCTCTAGCGTCAGAGCAGTACTTC

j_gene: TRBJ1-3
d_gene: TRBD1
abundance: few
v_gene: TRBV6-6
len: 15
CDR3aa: CASSFDRASGNTIYF
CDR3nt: TGTGCCAGCAGTTTTGACAGGGCCTCTGGAAACACCATATATTTT

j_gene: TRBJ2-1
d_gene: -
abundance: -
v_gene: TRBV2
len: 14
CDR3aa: CASSLASSYNEQFF
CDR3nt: TGTGCCAGCAGCTTAGCGAGCTCCTACAATGAGCAGTTCTTC

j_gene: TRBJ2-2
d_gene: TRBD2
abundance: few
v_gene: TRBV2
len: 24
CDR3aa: CASRPPPGPRETSGRAVDAGELFF
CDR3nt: TGTGCCAGCAGGCCTCCTCCGGGACCGCGCGAAACTAGCGGGAGGGCAGTAGACGCCGGGGAGCTGTTTTTT

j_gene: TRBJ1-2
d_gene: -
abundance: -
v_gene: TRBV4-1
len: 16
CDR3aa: CASSQDKWGGYYGYTF
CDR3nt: TGCGCCAGCAGCCAAGATAAATGGGGCGGATACTATGGCTACACCTTC

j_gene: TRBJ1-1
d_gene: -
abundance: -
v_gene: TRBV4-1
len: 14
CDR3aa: CASSTDTMNTEAFF
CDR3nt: TGCGCCAGCAGCACAGACACCATGAACACTGAAGCTTTCTTT

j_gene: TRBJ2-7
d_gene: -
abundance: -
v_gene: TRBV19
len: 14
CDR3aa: CASSSYAGHDEQYF
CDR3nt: TGTGCCAGCTCATCATACGCAGGGCACGACGAGCAGTACTTC

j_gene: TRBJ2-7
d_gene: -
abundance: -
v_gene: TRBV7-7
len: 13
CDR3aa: CASSFSVSYEQYF
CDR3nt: TGTGCTAGCAGCTTTAGTGTCTCCTACGAGCAGTACTTC

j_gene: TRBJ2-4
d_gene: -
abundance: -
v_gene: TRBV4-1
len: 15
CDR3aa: CASSLRTSGENIQYF
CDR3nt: TGCGCCAGCAGCCTCCGGACCTCCGGGGAAAACATTCAGTACTTC

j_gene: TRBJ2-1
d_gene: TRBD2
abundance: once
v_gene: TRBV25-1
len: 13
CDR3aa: CASRVLAGNEQFF
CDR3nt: TGTGCCAGCAGGGTACTAGCGGGAAATGAGCAGTTCTTC

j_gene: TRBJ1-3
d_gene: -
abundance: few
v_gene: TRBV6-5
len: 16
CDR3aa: CASSYSPRASGNTIYF
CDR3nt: TGTGCCAGCAGTTACTCGCCCAGGGCGAGTGGAAACACCATATATTTT

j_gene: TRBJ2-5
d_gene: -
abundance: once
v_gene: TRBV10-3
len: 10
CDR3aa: CAIGEETQYF
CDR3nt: TGTGCCATCGGGGAGGAGACCCAGTACTTC

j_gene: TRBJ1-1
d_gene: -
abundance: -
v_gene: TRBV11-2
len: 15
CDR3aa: CASSVDTDAYTEAFF
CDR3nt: TGTGCCAGCAGCGTCGACACAGATGCCTACACTGAAGCTTTCTTT

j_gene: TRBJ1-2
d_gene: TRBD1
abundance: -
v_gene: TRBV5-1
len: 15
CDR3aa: CASSPWDRALYGYTF
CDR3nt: TGCGCCAGCAGCCCCTGGGACAGGGCCCTGTATGGCTACACCTTC

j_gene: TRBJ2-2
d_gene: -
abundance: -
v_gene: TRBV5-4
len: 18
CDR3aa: CASSLEPLREIAIGELFF
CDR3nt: TGTGCCAGCAGCTTGGAGCCCCTGCGGGAAATTGCCATCGGGGAGCTGTTTTTT

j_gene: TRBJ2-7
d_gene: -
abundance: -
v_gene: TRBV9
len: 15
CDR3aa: CASSAPRSPLYEQYF
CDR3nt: TGTGCCAGCAGCGCCCCGAGGAGTCCCCTCTACGAGCAGTACTTC

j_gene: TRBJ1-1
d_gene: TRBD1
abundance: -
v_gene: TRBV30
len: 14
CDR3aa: CAWSADRGRTEAFF
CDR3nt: TGTGCCTGGAGTGCGGACAGGGGGCGCACTGAAGCTTTCTTT

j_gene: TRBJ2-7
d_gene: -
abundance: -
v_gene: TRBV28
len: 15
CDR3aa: CASSWATTASYEQYF
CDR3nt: TGTGCCAGCAGTTGGGCGACGACAGCCTCCTACGAGCAGTACTTC

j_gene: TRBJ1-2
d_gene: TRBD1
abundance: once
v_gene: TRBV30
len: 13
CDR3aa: CANEGTGNYGYTF
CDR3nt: TGTGCCAATGAAGGGACAGGGAACTATGGCTACACCTTC

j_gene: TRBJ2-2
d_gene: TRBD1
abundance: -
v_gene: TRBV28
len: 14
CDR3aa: CATGTGREYGELFF
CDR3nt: TGTGCCACCGGGACAGGGAGGGAATACGGGGAGCTGTTTTTT

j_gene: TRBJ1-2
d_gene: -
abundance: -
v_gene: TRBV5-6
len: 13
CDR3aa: CASSLRQIYGYTF
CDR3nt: TGTGCCAGCAGCTTGAGACAGATTTATGGCTACACCTTC

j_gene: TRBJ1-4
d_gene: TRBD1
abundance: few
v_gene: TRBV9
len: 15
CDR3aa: CASSVGDRNNEKLFF
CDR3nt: TGTGCCAGCAGCGTAGGGGACAGAAACAATGAAAAACTGTTTTTT

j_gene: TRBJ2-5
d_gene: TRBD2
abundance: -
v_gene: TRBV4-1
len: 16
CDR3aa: CASRGTGLAGGETQYF
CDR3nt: TGCGCCAGCAGGGGGACCGGACTAGCGGGAGGAGAGACCCAGTACTTC

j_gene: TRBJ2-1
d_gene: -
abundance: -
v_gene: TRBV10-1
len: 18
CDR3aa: CAISESDFGGSTGDEQFF
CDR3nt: TGCGCCATCAGTGAGTCGGATTTTGGCGGGTCGACGGGCGATGAGCAGTTCTTC

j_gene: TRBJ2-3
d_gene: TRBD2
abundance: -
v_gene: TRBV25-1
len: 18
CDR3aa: CASSERLAGGVVTDTQYF
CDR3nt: TGTGCCAGCAGTGAGCGGTTAGCGGGAGGAGTAGTCACAGATACGCAGTATTTT

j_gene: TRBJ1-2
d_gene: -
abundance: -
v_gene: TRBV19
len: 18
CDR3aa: CASTQYGLRYSSNYGYTF
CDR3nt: TGTGCCAGTACCCAGTATGGTCTCAGGTACTCCTCTAACTATGGCTACACCTTC

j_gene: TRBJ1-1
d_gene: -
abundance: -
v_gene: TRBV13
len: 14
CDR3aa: CASSLEGESTEAFF
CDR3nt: TGTGCCAGCAGCTTAGAGGGGGAATCTACTGAAGCTTTCTTT

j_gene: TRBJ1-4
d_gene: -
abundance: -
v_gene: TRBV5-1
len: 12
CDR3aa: CASSQGNEKLFF
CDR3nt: TGCGCCAGCAGCCAGGGGAATGAAAAACTGTTTTTT

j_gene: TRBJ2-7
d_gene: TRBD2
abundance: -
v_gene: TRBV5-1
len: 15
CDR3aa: CASSSPGLEAYEQYF
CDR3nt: TGCGCCAGCAGCTCACCGGGACTAGAGGCCTACGAGCAGTACTTC

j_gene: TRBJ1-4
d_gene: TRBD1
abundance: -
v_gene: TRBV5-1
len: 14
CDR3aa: CASSPGTGATKLFF
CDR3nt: TGCGCCAGCAGCCCCGGGACAGGGGCTACAAAACTGTTTTTT

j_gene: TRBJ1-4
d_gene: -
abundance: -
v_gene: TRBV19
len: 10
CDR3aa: CASGGEKLFF
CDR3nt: TGTGCCAGTGGGGGCGAAAAACTGTTTTTT

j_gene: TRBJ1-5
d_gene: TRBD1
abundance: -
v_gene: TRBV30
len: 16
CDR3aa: CAWSVGQDGHNQPQHF
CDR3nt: TGTGCCTGGAGTGTGGGACAGGATGGTCACAATCAGCCCCAGCATTTT

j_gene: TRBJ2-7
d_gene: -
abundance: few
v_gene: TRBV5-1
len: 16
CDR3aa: CASSLGSRGDSYEQYF
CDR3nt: TGCGCCAGCAGCTTGGGAAGCAGGGGGGACTCCTACGAGCAGTACTTC

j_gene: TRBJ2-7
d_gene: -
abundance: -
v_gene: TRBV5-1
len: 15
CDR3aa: CASSLERGSSYEQYF
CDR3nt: TGCGCCAGCAGCTTGGAAAGAGGGAGCTCCTACGAGCAGTACTTC

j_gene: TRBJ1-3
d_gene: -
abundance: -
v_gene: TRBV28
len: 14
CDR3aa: CASRYRLGGNTIYF
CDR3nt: TGTGCCAGCAGATATCGACTAGGGGGAAACACCATATATTTT